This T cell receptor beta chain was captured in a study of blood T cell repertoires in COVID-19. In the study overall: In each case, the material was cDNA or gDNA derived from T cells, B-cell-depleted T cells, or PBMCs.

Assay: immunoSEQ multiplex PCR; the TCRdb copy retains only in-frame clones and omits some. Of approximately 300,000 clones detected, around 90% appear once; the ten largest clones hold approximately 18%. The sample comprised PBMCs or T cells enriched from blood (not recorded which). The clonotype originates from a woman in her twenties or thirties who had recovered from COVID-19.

CDR3 sequence (DNA): TGCAGCGTTGAAGATGGACTAGCGGGAGGGCCGGGTACGCAGTATTTT. Amino acids: CSVEDGLAGGPGTQYF. The chain employs TRBV29-1 and TRBJ2-3; the match to TRBD2 covers 15 bases. The length of the CDR3 is 16 residues. The junction had 6 bases not matched to a gene; V was cut back by 0 bases and J by 8 bases. Germline lookup yields CDR1 SQVTM and CDR2 ANQGSEA.